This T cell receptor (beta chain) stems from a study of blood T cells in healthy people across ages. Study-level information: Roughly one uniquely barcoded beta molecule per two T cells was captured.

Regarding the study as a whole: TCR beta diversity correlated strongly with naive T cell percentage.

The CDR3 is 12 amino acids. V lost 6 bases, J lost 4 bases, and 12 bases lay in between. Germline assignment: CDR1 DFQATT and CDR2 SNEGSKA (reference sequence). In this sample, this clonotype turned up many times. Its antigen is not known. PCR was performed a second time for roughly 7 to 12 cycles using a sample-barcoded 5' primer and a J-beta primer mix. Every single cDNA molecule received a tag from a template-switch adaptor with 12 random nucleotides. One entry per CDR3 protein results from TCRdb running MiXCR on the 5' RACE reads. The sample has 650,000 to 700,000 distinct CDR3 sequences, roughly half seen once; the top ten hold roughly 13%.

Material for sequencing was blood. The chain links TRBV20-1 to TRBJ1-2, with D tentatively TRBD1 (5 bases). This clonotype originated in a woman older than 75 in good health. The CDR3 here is CSASGIPYGYTF. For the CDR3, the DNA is TGCAGTGCATCAGGGATTCCCTATGGCTACACCTTC.